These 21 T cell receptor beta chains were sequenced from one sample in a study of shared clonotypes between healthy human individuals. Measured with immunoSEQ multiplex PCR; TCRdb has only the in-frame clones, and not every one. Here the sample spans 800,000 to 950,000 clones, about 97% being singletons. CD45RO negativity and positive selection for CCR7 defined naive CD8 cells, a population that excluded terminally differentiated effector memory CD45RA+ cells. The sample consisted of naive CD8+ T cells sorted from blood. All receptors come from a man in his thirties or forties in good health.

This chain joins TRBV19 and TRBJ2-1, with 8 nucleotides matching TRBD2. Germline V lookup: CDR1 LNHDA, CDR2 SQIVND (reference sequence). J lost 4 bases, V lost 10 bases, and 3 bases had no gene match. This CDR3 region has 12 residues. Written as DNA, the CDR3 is TGTGCCACCCGGGAGGGATACAATGAGCAGTTCTTC. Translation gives CATREGYNEQFF. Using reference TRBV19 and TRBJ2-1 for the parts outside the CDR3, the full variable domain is DGGITQSPKYLFRKEGQNVTLSCEQNLNHDAMYWYRQDPGQGLRLIYYSQIVNDFQKGDIAEGYSVSREKKESFPLTVTSAQKNPTAFYLCATREGYNEQFFGPGTRLTVL.

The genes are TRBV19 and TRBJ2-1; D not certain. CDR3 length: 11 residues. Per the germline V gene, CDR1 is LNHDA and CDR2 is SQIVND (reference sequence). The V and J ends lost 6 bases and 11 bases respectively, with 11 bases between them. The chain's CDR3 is CASSKSGKQFF. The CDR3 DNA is TGTGCCAGTAGCAAATCGGGTAAGCAGTTCTTC.

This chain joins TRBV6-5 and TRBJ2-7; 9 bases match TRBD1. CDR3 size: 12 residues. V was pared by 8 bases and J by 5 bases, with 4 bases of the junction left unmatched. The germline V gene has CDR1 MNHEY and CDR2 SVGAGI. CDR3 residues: CASGDRVHEQYF. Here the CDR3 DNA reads TGTGCCAGCGGGGACAGGGTCCACGAGCAGTACTTC.

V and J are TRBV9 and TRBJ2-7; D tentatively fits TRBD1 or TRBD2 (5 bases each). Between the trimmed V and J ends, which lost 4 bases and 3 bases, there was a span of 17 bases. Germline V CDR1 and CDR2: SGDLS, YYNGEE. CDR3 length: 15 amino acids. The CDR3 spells CASSPSRGPDYEQYF. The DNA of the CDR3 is TGTGCCAGCAGCCCCTCGAGGGGCCCGGACTACGAGCAGTACTTC.

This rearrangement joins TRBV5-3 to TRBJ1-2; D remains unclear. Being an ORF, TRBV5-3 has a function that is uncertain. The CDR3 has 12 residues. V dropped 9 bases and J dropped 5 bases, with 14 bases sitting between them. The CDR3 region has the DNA TGTGCCATTGGACTTCGGGAGTATGGCTACACCTTC. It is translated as CAIGLREYGYTF.

The chain's CDR3 is CASRGTVGGELFF. In DNA, the CDR3 is TGTGCCAGCAGGGGGACAGTCGGCGGGGAGCTGTTTTTT. The chain is built from TRBV6-5 and TRBJ2-2; 7 bases line up with TRBD1. CDR3 length: 13 amino acids. CDR1 is MNHEY and CDR2 is SVGAGI in the germline V gene. V lost 6 bases and J lost 7; bases outside the gene matches: 5.

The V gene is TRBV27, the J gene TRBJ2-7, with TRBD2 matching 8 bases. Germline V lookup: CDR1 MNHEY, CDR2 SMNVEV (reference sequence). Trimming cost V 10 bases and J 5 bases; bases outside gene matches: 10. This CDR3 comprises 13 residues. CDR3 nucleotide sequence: TGTGCCACCACCGGGACTAGTCCCCACGAGCAGTACTTC. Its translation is CATTGTSPHEQYF.

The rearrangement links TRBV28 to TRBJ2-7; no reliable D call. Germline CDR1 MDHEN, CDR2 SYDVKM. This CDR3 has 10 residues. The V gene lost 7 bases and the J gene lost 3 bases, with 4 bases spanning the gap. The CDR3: CASNHYEQYF. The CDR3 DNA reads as TGTGCCAGCAATCACTACGAGCAGTACTTC.

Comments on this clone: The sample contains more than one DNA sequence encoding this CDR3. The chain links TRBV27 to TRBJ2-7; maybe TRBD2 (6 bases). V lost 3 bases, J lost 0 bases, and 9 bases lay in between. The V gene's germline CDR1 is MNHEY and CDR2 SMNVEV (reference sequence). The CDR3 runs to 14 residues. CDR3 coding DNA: TGTGCCAGCAGTTTCTCCGGGAGCTCCTACGAGCAGTACTTC. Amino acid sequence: CASSFSGSSYEQYF.

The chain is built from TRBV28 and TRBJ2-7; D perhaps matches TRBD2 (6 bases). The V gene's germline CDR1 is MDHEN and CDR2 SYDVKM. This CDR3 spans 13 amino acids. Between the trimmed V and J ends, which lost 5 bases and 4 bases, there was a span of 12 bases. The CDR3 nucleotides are TGTGCCAGCAGTCGACTAGACGCATACGAGCAGTACTTC. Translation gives CASSRLDAYEQYF.

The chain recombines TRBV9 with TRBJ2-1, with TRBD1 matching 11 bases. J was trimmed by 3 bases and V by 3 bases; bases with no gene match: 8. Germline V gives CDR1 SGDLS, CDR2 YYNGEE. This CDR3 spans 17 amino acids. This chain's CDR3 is CASSDGQGADGYNEQFF. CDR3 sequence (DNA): TGTGCCAGCAGCGACGGACAGGGGGCGGACGGCTACAATGAGCAGTTCTTC.

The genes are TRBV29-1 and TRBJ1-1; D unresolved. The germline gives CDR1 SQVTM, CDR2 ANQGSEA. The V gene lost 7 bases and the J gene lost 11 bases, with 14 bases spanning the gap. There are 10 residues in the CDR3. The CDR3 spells CSALGRDAFF. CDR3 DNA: TGCAGCGCACTCGGTAGGGATGCTTTCTTT.

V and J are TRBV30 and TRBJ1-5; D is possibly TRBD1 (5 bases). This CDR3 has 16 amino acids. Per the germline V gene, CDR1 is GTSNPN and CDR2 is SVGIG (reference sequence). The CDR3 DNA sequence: TGTGCTGCCGGGGCGATGGGCAATAGAACAAATCAGCCCCAGCATTTT. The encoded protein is CAAGAMGNRTNQPQHF. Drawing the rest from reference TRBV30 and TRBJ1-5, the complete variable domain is SQTIHQWPATLVQPVGSPLSLECTVEGTSNPNLYWYRQAAGRGLQLLFYSVGIGQISSEVPQNLSASRPQDRQFILSSKKLLLSDSGFYLCAAGAMGNRTNQPQHFGDGTRLSIL.

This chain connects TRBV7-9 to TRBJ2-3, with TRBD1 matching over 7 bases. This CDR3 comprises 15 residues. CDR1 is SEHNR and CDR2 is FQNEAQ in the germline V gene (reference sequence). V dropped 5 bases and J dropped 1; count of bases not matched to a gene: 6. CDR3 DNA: TGTGCCAGCAGCGGGGTCACAGGGGGCACAGATACGCAGTATTTT. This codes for CASSGVTGGTDTQYF.

CDR3 region: CASSQDPPYNEQFF. The CDR3 coding sequence is TGCGCCAGCAGCCAAGATCCGCCTTACAATGAGCAGTTCTTC. This chain connects TRBV4-3 to TRBJ2-1; no clear D gene. Germline V lookup: CDR1 LGHNA, CDR2 YSLEER. The ends were cut back, 0 bases at V and 4 bases at J, with 7 bases in the middle. CDR3 length: 14 amino acids.

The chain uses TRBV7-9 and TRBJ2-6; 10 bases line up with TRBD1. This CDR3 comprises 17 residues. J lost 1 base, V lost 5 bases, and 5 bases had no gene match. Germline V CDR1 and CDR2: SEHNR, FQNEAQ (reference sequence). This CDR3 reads CASSTRTGGSGANVLTF. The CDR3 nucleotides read TGTGCCAGCAGCACTAGGACAGGGGGTTCTGGGGCCAACGTCCTGACTTTC. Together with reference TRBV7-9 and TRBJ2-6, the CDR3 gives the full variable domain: DTGVSQNPRHKITKRGQNVTFRCDPISEHNRLYWYRQTLGQGPEFLTYFQNEAQLEKSRLLSDRFSAERPKGSFSTLEIQRTEQGDSAMYLCASSTRTGGSGANVLTFGAGSRLTVL.

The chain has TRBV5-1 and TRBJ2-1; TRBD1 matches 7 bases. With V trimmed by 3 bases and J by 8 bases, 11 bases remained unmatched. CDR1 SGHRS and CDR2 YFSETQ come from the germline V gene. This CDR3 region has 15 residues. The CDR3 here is CASSSGQSADDEQFF. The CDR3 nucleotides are TGCGCCAGCAGCTCGGGACAGTCAGCGGACGATGAGCAGTTCTTC.

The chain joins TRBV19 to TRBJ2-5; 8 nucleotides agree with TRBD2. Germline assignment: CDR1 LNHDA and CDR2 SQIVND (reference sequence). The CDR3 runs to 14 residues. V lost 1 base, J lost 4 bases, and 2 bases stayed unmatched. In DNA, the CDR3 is TGTGCCAGTAGTATAGGCGGGAGGAGAGAGACCCAGTACTTC. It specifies CASSIGGRRETQYF.

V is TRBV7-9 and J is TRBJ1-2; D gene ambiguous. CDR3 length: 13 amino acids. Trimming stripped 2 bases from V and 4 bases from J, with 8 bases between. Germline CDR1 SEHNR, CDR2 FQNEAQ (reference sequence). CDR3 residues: CASSLLETYGYTF. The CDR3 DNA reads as TGTGCCAGCAGCTTATTGGAGACCTATGGCTACACCTTC. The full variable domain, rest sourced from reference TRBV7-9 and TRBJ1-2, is DTGVSQNPRHKITKRGQNVTFRCDPISEHNRLYWYRQTLGQGPEFLTYFQNEAQLEKSRLLSDRFSAERPKGSFSTLEIQRTEQGDSAMYLCASSLLETYGYTFGSGTRLTVV.

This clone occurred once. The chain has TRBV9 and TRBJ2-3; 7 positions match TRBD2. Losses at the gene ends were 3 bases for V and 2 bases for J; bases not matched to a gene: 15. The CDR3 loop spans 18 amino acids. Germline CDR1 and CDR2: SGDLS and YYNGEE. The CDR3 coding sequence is TGTGCCAGCAGCGCGTACGGGGCGGGAGTCTCCAACACAGATACGCAGTATTTT. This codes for CASSAYGAGVSNTDTQYF.

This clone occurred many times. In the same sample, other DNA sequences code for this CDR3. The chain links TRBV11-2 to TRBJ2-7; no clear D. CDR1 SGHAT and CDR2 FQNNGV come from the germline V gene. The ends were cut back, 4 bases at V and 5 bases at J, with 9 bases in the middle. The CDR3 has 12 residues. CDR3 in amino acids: CASSSPTDEQYF. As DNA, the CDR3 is TGTGCCAGCAGCTCCCCCACGGACGAGCAGTACTTC.